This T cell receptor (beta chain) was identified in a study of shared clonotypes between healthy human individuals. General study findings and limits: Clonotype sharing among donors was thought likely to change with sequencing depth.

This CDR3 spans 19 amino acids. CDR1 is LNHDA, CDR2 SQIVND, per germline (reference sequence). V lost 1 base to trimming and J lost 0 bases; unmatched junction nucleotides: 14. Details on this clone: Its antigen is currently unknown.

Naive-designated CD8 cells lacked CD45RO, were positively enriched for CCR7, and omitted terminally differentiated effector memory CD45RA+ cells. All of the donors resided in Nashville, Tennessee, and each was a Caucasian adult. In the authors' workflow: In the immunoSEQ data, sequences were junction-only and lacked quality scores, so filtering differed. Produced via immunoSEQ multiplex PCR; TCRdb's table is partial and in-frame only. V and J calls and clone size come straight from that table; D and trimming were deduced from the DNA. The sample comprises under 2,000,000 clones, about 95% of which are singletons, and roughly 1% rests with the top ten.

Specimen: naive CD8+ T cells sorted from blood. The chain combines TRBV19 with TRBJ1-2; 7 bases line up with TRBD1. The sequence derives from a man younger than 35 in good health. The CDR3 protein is CASSIAGLPGTEANYGYTF. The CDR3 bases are TGTGCCAGTAGTATAGCAGGCTTACCGGGGACAGAAGCTAACTATGGCTACACCTTC.